The entry below describes one TCR beta chain. The CDR3 has 16 residues. The V gene's germline CDR1 is SEHNR and CDR2 FQNEAQ (reference sequence). Trimming took 4 bases from V and 2 from J; bases not matched to a gene: 9. The data derive from a study of blood T cell repertoires in COVID-19. Across the study: Donors in the United States, Italy and Spain gave samples during acute or convalescent COVID-19. T cells, B-cell-depleted T cells, or PBMCs supplied cDNA or gDNA.

The repertoire was sequenced with immunoSEQ multiplex PCR; TCRdb's copy has only in-frame clones and lacks some. Of 110,000 to 150,000 clones in the sample, 65% to 80% were seen once. Sample: peripheral blood. The chain couples TRBV7-9 to TRBJ2-7; 9 positions agree with TRBD1. The receptor comes from a woman aged 55-70 years with acute or convalescent COVID-19. The CDR3 here is CASSYIRGTGTYEQYF. The CDR3 DNA follows: TGTGCCAGCAGCTATATTAGGGGGACAGGGACCTACGAGCAGTACTTC.